This is a list of T cell receptor beta chains from one sample in a study of regulatory T cells in long-lasting Graves disease. In TCRdb, the multiplex PCR reads were re-called with MiXCR into one record per CDR3 protein. The sample lists roughly 500,000 distinct CDR3 sequences, around 21% seen once, with roughly 8% in the top ten. The input for sequencing was peripheral blood mononuclear cells (PBMCs), taken when the disease was refractory, from a patient treated with antithyroid drugs. These receptors all come from a female donor with Graves disease. CDR3s include the opening cysteine and the closing phenylalanine or tryptophan. A D gene is named only where the DNA matches it firmly.

V gene | D gene | CDR3 protein
TRBV24-1 | . | CATSDSYGELFF
TRBV11-1 | TRBD2 | CASSLEVAGGYEQYF
TRBV5-1 | TRBD1 | CASSPYRDSLEAFF
TRBV28 | . | CASSPPQGSYTGELFF
TRBV27 | . | CASSPRSSARSGELFF
TRBV6-1 | . | CASSFGGRNTEAFF
TRBV5-1 | TRBD1 | CASSLGNGQGTLMNTEAFF
TRBV6-2/TRBV6-3 | TRBD1 | CASTGTVPNYGYTF
TRBV29-1 | . | CSVQRGTGNNEQFF
TRBV11-2 | . | CASSLVQGYEQYF
TRBV11-2 | . | CASSHWDVGLAKNIQYF
TRBV28 | . | CAALRSVTGELFF
TRBV29-1 | . | CSVENEKGMNTEAFF
TRBV7-9 | . | CASSLEVRTEAFF
TRBV5-6 | . | CASSLHTLRYTEAFF
TRBV6-4 | . | CASSYRTVSSYEQYF
TRBV28 | . | CASSFFWDPYEQYF
TRBV7-2 | . | CASSLGDNSPLHF
TRBV28 | . | CASSLWREPQHF
TRBV2 | . | CASSEALLEGAEAFF
TRBV5-1 | . | CASSPPSEKQYF
TRBV29-1 | . | CSALSNYEQYF
TRBV30 | . | CAWSQHSDGSNQPQHF
TRBV6-5 | TRBD1 | CASSSGQMESLATNEKLFF
TRBV30 | . | CAWSPRPRRGEQYF
TRBV3-1 | TRBD2 | CASSLPGRGAETQYF
TRBV7-3 | . | CASSLRRMGTDTQYF
TRBV9 | . | CASSYTTGPYGYTF
TRBV19 | TRBD1 | CASSPQGAVAEAFF
TRBV9 | . | CASSVDHEGSKLFF
TRBV12-3/TRBV12-4 | . | CASSLRESAGSPLHF
TRBV6-5 | . | CASSYPEETQYF
TRBV2 | . | CASSVRDTQYF
TRBV20-1 | . | CSARYLTQHEQYF
TRBV6-1 | . | CASNPSARELFF
TRBV27 | TRBD1 | CASSPGQGRSVLRTEAFF
TRBV14 | . | CASSQGSADTQYF
TRBV7-9 | TRBD1 | CASSGTVSSYEQYF
TRBV29-1 | . | CSVQPGQITDTQYF
TRBV2 | . | CASGTPHAGIVDTEAFF
TRBV9 | . | CASSVNSEGTQYF
TRBV20-1 | . | CSARVASNQPQHF
TRBV29-1 | . | CSVYSVGGHGYTF
TRBV6-2/TRBV6-3 | TRBD1 | CASSFKQGAFGQPQHF
TRBV7-3 | . | CASSLDLDNEQFF
TRBV7-8 | TRBD1 | CASSHRDSWNTEAFF
TRBV6-5 | TRBD1 | CASSYARGTGYNEQFF
TRBV30 | . | CAWGPVGDTQYF
TRBV7-9 | . | CASSHDTDEAFF
TRBV7-2 | . | CASSLRTQYF
TRBV29-1 | . | CSVEVSEYGYTF
TRBV7-2 | TRBD1 | CASSRDRASNQPQHF
TRBV7-8 | . | CASSLETGEAYEQYF
TRBV6-1 | . | CASHPISSNQPQHF
TRBV27 | TRBD1 | CASSRDRGVNQPQHF
TRBV10-3 | . | CAINPTGQETQYF
TRBV6-2/TRBV6-3 | . | CASGTRNTEAFF